One T cell receptor (beta chain) is described in this entry. Its antigen remains unidentified. The PCR ran on 60 Vbeta and 13 Jbeta primers. TCRdb's table, derived via immunoSEQ multiplex PCR, lists solely in-frame clones and lacks some. Altogether under 120,000 clones are present, 70% to 85% being singletons, with the ten largest covering over 3%. Germline V gene lookup returns CDR1 MDHEN and CDR2 SYDVKM. CDR3 length equals 12 residues. Trimming took 7 bases from V and 5 from J, leaving 9 bases between them. This sample was taken from a study of cytomegalovirus exposure and HLA in healthy donors. About the study: In a previous analysis, around 120 million unique TCR beta sequences were found from 150 million to 200 million T cells. Points from the study as a whole: A missense variant in DCLRE1C was later tied to TCR beta V- and J-gene trimming. In a later analysis, at a false discovery rate of 0.05, about 15,000 TCR beta sequences were associated with HLA alleles.

The material sequenced was PBMCs. This chain joins TRBV28 and TRBJ1-5, with D tentatively TRBD1 (6 bases). This TCR was sampled from a woman aged 40 to 50 in good health and CMV-seronegative. CDR3 coding DNA: TGTGCCAGCACTAGACAGGATCAGCCCCAGCATTTT. The encoded protein is CASTRQDQPQHF.